This T cell receptor beta chain stems from a study of blood T cell repertoires in COVID-19. In its sample, this clone was seen once. Germline V gene sequence: CDR1 MDHEN, CDR2 SYDVKM. V lost 4 bases, J lost 5 bases, and 10 bases stayed unmatched. The CDR3 spans 15 residues. Method: immunoSEQ multiplex PCR; TCRdb's copy keeps in-frame clones and lacks some. The sample gives about 210,000 clones, about 91% of which show up once; 1.2% is in the top ten. The chain couples TRBV28 to TRBJ1-1; 7 nucleotides align to TRBD1. The receptor was isolated from a man aged 25-45 years with acute or convalescent COVID-19. Sequenced sample: peripheral blood. This CDR3 is CASSSIGGGSTEAFF. DNA of the CDR3: TGTGCCAGCAGTTCCATAGGGGGCGGTAGTACTGAAGCTTTCTTT.